This TCR beta chain was found in a study of a mutant IDH1 vaccine in newly diagnosed glioma. At the level of the study: Onset of vaccination occurred 4-6 weeks following radiotherapy alone, or with temozolomide cycles. Treated patients comprised 62.5% males and about 40% females, mean age roughly 44 years.

General study findings and limits: No link was apparently found between pseudoprogression and changes in top peripheral T cell clonotypes.

Time point: week 47, end of study. Mutant IDH1 20-mer peptide, at 300 ug, made up each vaccine dose, with topical imiquimod. The protocol was immunoSEQ multiplex PCR, while the TCRdb copy is restricted to in-frame clones and leaves out a portion. The sample gives around 30,000 clones, roughly four fifths of which show up once; around 30% is in the top ten. For this clone: The antigen is not known.

The TCR sequence derives from a man younger than 45 with glioma. Sequencing was performed on PBMCs, taken from a glioma patient whose treatment included an IDH1 peptide vaccine.

In DNA, the CDR3 is TGTGCCAGCAGTTACTCTAGCGGCTTAGAGACCCAGTACTTC. It specifies CASSYSSGLETQYF. The chain employs TRBV6-5 and TRBJ2-5; D is perhaps TRBD2 (6 bases). The CDR3 has 14 amino acids. V lost 0 bases to trimming and J lost 4 bases, with 9 bases between them. The germline V gene has CDR1 MNHEY and CDR2 SVGAGI.